The clone carrying this T cell receptor (beta chain) occurred many times. TCRdb reprocessed the RT-PCR reads via MiXCR and lists one record per CDR3 protein. The sample holds hundreds of thousands of distinct CDR3 sequences, approximately 15% seen once. The sequence derives from a female donor in good health, serving as a healthy control. What was sequenced was memory CD4+ T cells from blood.

The CDR3 DNA reads TGCGCCAGCAGCTTTGATTCCACGTCCTACGAGCAGTACTTC. Residues: CASSFDSTSYEQYF. The V call is TRBV5-1, the J call TRBJ2-7; D is unclear. The germline V gene has CDR1 SGHRS and CDR2 YFSETQ. This CDR3 region has 14 residues. Trimming cost V 2 bases and J 1 base, with 10 bases left between them.